The clone carrying this TCR beta chain was seen many times. Its antigen is undetermined. This sample was included in a study of T cell repertoires in cytomegalovirus infection. Looking at the study overall: The study used recently identified HLA-C-restricted and well-studied HLA-B-restricted CMV epitopes. Indications of both CMV infection and matching HLA type were provided by public TCR beta signatures.

With 5 bases removed from V and 2 bases from J, the gap between germline ends came to 9 bases. The CDR3 covers 13 residues. From germline, CDR1 is SGHTA and CDR2 FQGNSA. Study-level findings and limits: Across the ex vivo response, the dominant clonotypes were HLA-C-restricted CMV-specific TCR beta clonotypes.

Each CDR3 protein gets one entry after TCRdb re-called the reads with MiXCR. The sample consists of approximately 270,000 distinct CDR3 sequences, approximately 22% of them appearing once. This specimen consisted of cultured PBMCs, obtained from culture after CMV antigen stimulation. V gene TRBV7-2 combines with J gene TRBJ1-1; D remains ambiguous. The receptor was isolated from a human donor in good health (CMV status not recorded). Some clones in this sample may be carry-over from other donors' samples. The CDR3 coding sequence is TGTGCCAGCAGCGCTAGCCCTAACACTGAAGCTTTCTTT. Encoded protein: CASSASPNTEAFF.